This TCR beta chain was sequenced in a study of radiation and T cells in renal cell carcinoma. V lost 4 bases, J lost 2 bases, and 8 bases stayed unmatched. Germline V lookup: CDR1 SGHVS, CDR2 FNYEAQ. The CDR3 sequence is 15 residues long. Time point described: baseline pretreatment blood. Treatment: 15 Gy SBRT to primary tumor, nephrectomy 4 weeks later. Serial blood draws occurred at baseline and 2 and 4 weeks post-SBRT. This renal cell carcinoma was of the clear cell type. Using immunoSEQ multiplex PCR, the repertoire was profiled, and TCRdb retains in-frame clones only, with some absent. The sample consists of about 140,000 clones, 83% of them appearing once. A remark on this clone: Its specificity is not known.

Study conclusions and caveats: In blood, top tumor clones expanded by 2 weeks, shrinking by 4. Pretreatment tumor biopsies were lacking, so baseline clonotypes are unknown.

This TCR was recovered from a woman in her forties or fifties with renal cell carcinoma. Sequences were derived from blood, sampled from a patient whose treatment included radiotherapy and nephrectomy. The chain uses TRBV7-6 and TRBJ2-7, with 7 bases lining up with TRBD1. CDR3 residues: CASSYYAGTAYEQYF. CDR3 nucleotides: TGTGCCAGCAGCTACTACGCCGGGACAGCCTACGAGCAGTACTTC.